This TCR beta chain was found in a study of somatic mutations in cytotoxic T cells in rheumatoid arthritis. The germline CDR1 and CDR2 sequences are GTSNPN and SVGIG (reference sequence). Trimming took off 0 bases at V and 3 bases at J, with 4 bases between the two ends. The CDR3 spans 12 residues. The method was immunoSEQ multiplex PCR; TCRdb's version includes in-frame clones alone and lacks a portion of them. The sample has about 25,000 clones; approximately 73% are singletons. Positively selected by magnetic beads, CD4+ and CD8+ cells were purity-checked by flow cytometry. Findings and limits, study-wide: More than 20% of CD8+ cells belonged to the largest clone in about an eighth of the roughly 65 patients.

Regarding this clone: Its antigen remains unidentified.

This sequence originates from a woman between 18 and 29 years old in good health. The chain employs TRBV30 and TRBJ2-3; unclear D gene. Sequenced: CD8+ T cells sorted from blood. The CDR3 DNA follows: TGTGCCTGGAGTGTACGTACAGATACGCAGTATTTT. This codes for CAWSVRTDTQYF. Using reference TRBV30 and TRBJ2-3 for the parts outside the CDR3, the full variable domain is SQTIHQWPATLVQPVGSPLSLECTVEGTSNPNLYWYRQAAGRGLQLLFYSVGIGQISSEVPQNLSASRPQDRQFILSSKKLLLSDSGFYLCAWSVRTDTQYFGPGTRLTVL.